The 15 T cell receptor beta chains below come from one sample, sequenced in a study of cytotoxic CD8 clonotypes in ibrutinib-treated CLL (dated by TCRdb to the early 2020s). The library was made by the immunoSEQ multiplex PCR assay. TCRdb's version of the immuneACCESS table is confined to in-frame rearrangements and falls short of the full clone set. An unresolved V gene accounts for under half of the shortfall where checked; the remainder is of unknown origin. The sample has over 250,000 clones on record, around 76% of them singletons. The ten largest account for about 5% of the sample. The time point label, read with the paper, signifies: progressive disease on ibrutinib. The sequencing used PBMCs, collected at disease progression, from a patient treated with ibrutinib. All receptors come from a human donor with chronic lymphocytic leukemia.

This clone was seen a single time. The rearrangement links TRBV6-4 to TRBJ1-2; D perhaps matches TRBD1 (5 bases). Germline lookup yields CDR1 MRHNA and CDR2 SNTAGT. The ends were cut back, 0 bases at V and 8 bases at J, with 10 bases in the middle. The CDR3 covers 13 residues. Written as DNA, the CDR3 is TGTGCCAGCAGTGACTCTTTGGGGGTCGGCTACACCTTC. Translation gives CASSDSLGVGYTF.

This clone was counted once. The rearrangement joins TRBV2 to TRBJ2-7; 9 bases are a match to TRBD1. Germline V gives CDR1 SNHLY, CDR2 FYNNEI. After removal of 11 bases from V and 5 bases from J, the junction contained 10 bases not matched to a gene. The CDR3 spans 13 residues. The CDR3 protein is CALPGQGGHEQYF. In DNA form, the CDR3 reads TGTGCCTTACCGGGACAGGGAGGTCACGAGCAGTACTTC. Full variable domain (outside the CDR3, taken from reference TRBV2 and TRBJ2-7): EPEVTQTPSHQVTQMGQEVILRCVPISNHLYFYWYRQILGQKVEFLVSFYNNEISEKSEIFDDQFSVERPDGSNFTLKIRSTKLEDSAMYFCALPGQGGHEQYFGPGTRLTVT.

The CDR3 is CASSQVADRDTYEQYF. CDR3 bases: TGCGCCAGCAGCCAAGTAGCGGACAGGGATACATACGAGCAGTACTTC. This sequence joins TRBV4-1 and TRBJ2-7, with TRBD1 matching over 8 bases. The CDR3 length is 16 residues. CDR1 is MGHRA, CDR2 YSYEKL, per germline. The V gene end was trimmed by 1 base and the J gene end by 4 bases; junction bases not matched to a gene: 9.

The V and J genes are TRBV6-6 and TRBJ2-3; 9 bases fit TRBD1. The CDR3 length is 15 residues. Trimming took 4 bases from V and 0 from J; bases not matched to a gene: 2. Germline V gives CDR1 MNHNY, CDR2 SVGAGI (reference sequence). For the CDR3, the DNA is TGTGCCAGCAGTTCCGGGACAGGGAGCACAGATACGCAGTATTTT. Protein product: CASSSGTGSTDTQYF.

This clone has only one observation. The rearrangement joins TRBV5-1 to TRBJ1-6; 9 bases are a match to TRBD1. The trim removed 4 bases at V and 8 bases at J, leaving 4 bases unmatched. This CDR3 spans 14 amino acids. CDR1 is SGHRS, CDR2 YFSETQ, per germline. The CDR3 bases are TGCGCCAGCAGCGGAGGACAGGGGTATTCACCCCTCCACTTT. Its protein product is CASSGGQGYSPLHF.

The J gene is TRBJ2-1, the V gene TRBV7-3; maybe TRBD2 (6 bases). Germline V gene data show CDR1 as SGHTA and CDR2 as FQGTGA. This CDR3 is built from 15 residues. Trimming removed 4 bases from V and 1 base from J, with 11 bases in between. CDR3 sequence reads: CASSYRLGSYNEQFF. CDR3 DNA: TGTGCCAGCAGCTACCGACTAGGGTCCTACAATGAGCAGTTCTTC.

This sequence joins TRBV5-6 and TRBJ2-7; D unclear. Germline V gene sequence: CDR1 SGHDT, CDR2 YYEEEE. The V end lost 1 base, the J end lost 3 bases, and 8 bases lay between the germline ends. This CDR3 contains 13 residues. This CDR3 reads CASSLNTLYEQYF. CDR3 nucleotides: TGTGCCAGCAGCTTGAACACCCTCTACGAGCAGTACTTC.

V and J are TRBV4-3 and TRBJ2-7; TRBD1 aligns across 10 bases. The V segment lost 4 bases and the J segment 5 bases; nucleotides outside the gene matches: 5. Germline lookup yields CDR1 LGHNA and CDR2 YSLEER. The CDR3 consists of 14 residues. CDR3: CASSLDRGRNEQYF. The CDR3 nucleotides are TGCGCCAGCAGCCTCGACAGGGGGCGCAACGAGCAGTACTTC.

CDR3 loop: CASSRGQDYEQYF. The CDR3 DNA sequence: TGTGCCAGCTCACGGGGACAGGACTACGAGCAGTACTTC. The V gene is TRBV18, the J gene TRBJ2-7, with TRBD1 matching 8 bases. This CDR3 comprises 13 residues. Germline-derived CDR1 and CDR2 are KGHSH and LQKENI. Germline trimming cut 4 bases from V and 3 bases from J; bases unmatched to any gene: 2.

The chain's CDR3 is CASSQDDRGGSYNEQFF. CDR3 coding DNA: TGCGCCAGCAGCCAAGATGACAGGGGAGGCTCCTACAATGAGCAGTTCTTC. The chain recombines TRBV4-3 with TRBJ2-1, with TRBD1 identical over 8 bases. Germline CDR1 and CDR2: LGHNA and YSLEER. Trimming at V came to 0 bases and at J to 0 bases, leaving 4 bases not matched to a gene. This CDR3 comprises 17 residues.

The rearrangement links TRBV6-5 to TRBJ1-5, with D tentatively TRBD1 (5 bases). The CDR3 has 15 amino acids. CDR1 is MNHEY, CDR2 SVGAGI, per germline. Trimming removed 0 bases at V and 2 bases at J, with 8 bases between. This CDR3 is CASSYSPRGNQPQHF. CDR3 sequence (DNA): TGTGCCAGCAGTTACTCTCCCAGGGGCAATCAGCCCCAGCATTTT.

The V call is TRBV14, the J call TRBJ2-7; TRBD2 matches 8 bases. CDR3 length equals 15 residues. The germline CDR1 and CDR2 sequences are SGHDN and FVKESK. V gave up 4 bases and J gave up 1 base; unmatched junction bases: 6. The CDR3, as DNA: TGTGCCAGCAGCCTCACTAGCGGCCCTTCCTACGAGCAGTACTTC. This gives the protein CASSLTSGPSYEQYF. Complete variable domain (other parts from reference TRBV14 and TRBJ2-7): EAGVTQFPSHSVIEKGQTVTLRCDPISGHDNLYWYRRVMGKEIKFLLHFVKESKQDESGMPNNRFLAERTGGTYSTLKVQPAELEDSGVYFCASSLTSGPSYEQYFGPGTRLTVT.

V and J are TRBV5-1 and TRBJ1-3, with unresolved D. Germline V CDR1 and CDR2: SGHRS, YFSETQ. This CDR3 has 13 amino acids. The V gene lost 3 bases and the J gene lost 8 bases, with 12 bases spanning the gap. CDR3 sequence: CASSSGRSDTIYF. The CDR3 region has the DNA TGCGCCAGCAGCTCAGGACGGAGCGACACCATATATTTT.

The V call is TRBV28, the J call TRBJ1-2; tentative D call: TRBD1 (6 bases). Between the trimmed V and J ends, which lost 4 bases and 2 bases, there was a span of 14 bases. The CDR3 length is 15 residues. Germline V gene lookup returns CDR1 MDHEN and CDR2 SYDVKM. As DNA, the CDR3 is TGTGCCAGCAGTTACACCCCCACAGGGAACTATGGCTACACCTTC. It encodes CASSYTPTGNYGYTF.

This clone was detected only once. The chain couples TRBV14 to TRBJ2-7; D call uncertain. This CDR3 has 12 amino acids. V shed 4 bases and J shed 2 bases, with 6 bases lying between them. The V gene's germline CDR1 is SGHDN and CDR2 FVKESK. CDR3 in DNA: TGTGCCAGCAGCCCTACGCCCTACGAGCAGTACTTC. As protein: CASSPTPYEQYF.